This entry lists 21 T cell receptor beta chains sequenced from one sample in a study of OX40 agonist ivuxolimab in advanced cancers. This table comes from immunoSEQ multiplex PCR, and its TCRdb copy is limited to in-frame clones, with some not included. The sample holds around 80,000 clones; 88% are singletons and the top ten take around 0.78%. Sequenced here: CD4+ or CD8+ T cells sorted from blood, sampled in a trial of the OX40 agonist ivuxolimab. These receptors came from an adult with an advanced solid tumor such as melanoma, head and neck, liver or kidney cancer.

This clone occurred a few times. The chain is built from TRBV18 and TRBJ2-7; TRBD1 might be the D (5 bases). The CDR3 runs 13 residues. Germline V lookup: CDR1 KGHSH, CDR2 LQKENI. The V end lost 3 bases, the J end lost 4 bases, and 10 bases lay between the germline ends. The DNA of the CDR3 is TGTGCCAGCTCACCGGGCCCAGGGTACGAGCAGTACTTC. As protein: CASSPGPGYEQYF. Variable domain in full (rest from reference TRBV18 and TRBJ2-7): NAGVMQNPRHLVRRRGQEARLRCSPMKGHSHVYWYRQLPEEGLKFMVYLQKENIIDESGMPKERFSAEFPKEGPSILRIQQVVRGDSAAYFCASSPGPGYEQYFGPGTRLTVT.

This chain joins TRBV11-2 and TRBJ1-1, with D possibly being TRBD1 (5 bases). CDR1 SGHAT and CDR2 FQNNGV come from the germline V gene. This CDR3 has 16 residues. V dropped 2 bases and J dropped 0 bases, with 13 bases sitting between them. CDR3 sequence: CASSLRQIGMNTEAFF. The CDR3 bases are TGTGCCAGCAGCTTAAGACAGATCGGAATGAACACTGAAGCTTTCTTT.

This clone was picked up a small number of times. The chain combines TRBV20-1 with TRBJ1-1; tentatively, D is TRBD1 (5 bases). Trimming cost V 5 bases and J 10 bases, with 14 bases left between them. The CDR3 is made up of 11 amino acids. Germline V gene data show CDR1 as DFQATT and CDR2 as SNEGSKA (reference sequence). The CDR3 sequence is CSAGAGNRAFF. The CDR3 DNA sequence: TGCAGTGCTGGGGCAGGTAATCGAGCTTTCTTT.

Only one count was recorded for this clone. The J gene is TRBJ1-1, the V gene TRBV4-3, with 9 nucleotides matching TRBD1. V was pared by 1 base and J by 1 base, with 7 bases of the junction left unmatched. The CDR3 extends over 17 amino acids. Germline V CDR1 and CDR2: LGHNA, YSLEER. The CDR3 protein is CASSQGLETGGNTEAFF. CDR3 bases: TGCGCCAGCAGCCAAGGTTTAGAGACAGGGGGGAACACTGAAGCTTTCTTT.

J is TRBJ1-1 and V is TRBV18; D gene unclear. The length of the CDR3 is 15 residues. With 5 bases removed from V and 5 bases from J, the gap between germline ends came to 18 bases. Germline CDR1 KGHSH, CDR2 LQKENI. The CDR3 nucleotides read TGTGCCAGCTCATCGCGACTCCCGAGGGAGACTGAAGCTTTCTTT. Its translation: CASSSRLPRETEAFF.

With respect to this clone: At one of its ends the junction is not consistent with the germline gene, which may arise from a read error. The CDR3 is CASSLPPTRPQLF. The CDR3 DNA is TGTGCCAGCAGCTTACCCCCGACCAGGCCCCAATTGTTC. The chain is built from TRBV7-2 and TRBJ2-7; D call uncertain. The germline V gene has CDR1 SGHTA and CDR2 FQGNSA. The CDR3 has 13 residues.

The rearrangement joins TRBV19 to TRBJ1-2; D unresolved. CDR1 and CDR2 (germline): LNHDA, SQIVND (reference sequence). Trimming left V 1 base short and J 4 bases short, with 16 bases between. The CDR3 totals 16 residues. CDR3 bases: TGTGCCAGTAGTATAGTTGGTGGAAGTCGGCTCTATGGCTACACCTTC. Its translation: CASSIVGGSRLYGYTF.

A word on this clone: Other DNA sequences in the sample encode the same CDR3. The chain recombines TRBV30 with TRBJ2-5, with 7 bases aligning to TRBD1. This CDR3 is 16 amino acids long. After removal of 4 bases from V and 2 bases from J, the junction contained 13 bases not matched to a gene. CDR1 and CDR2 (germline): GTSNPN, SVGIG (reference sequence). The CDR3 protein is CAWTGPRTGIQETQYF. The CDR3 nucleotides read TGTGCCTGGACCGGACCCCGGACAGGTATACAAGAGACCCAGTACTTC.

This chain links TRBV5-6 with TRBJ1-5, with 8 bases matching TRBD1. The J segment lost 4 bases and the V segment lost 1 base, leaving 4 bases of the junction unmatched. Germline values: CDR1 SGHDT, CDR2 YYEEEE. This CDR3 comprises 15 residues. The CDR3 DNA sequence: TGTGCCAGCAGCTTGTTCGACAGGGGAAATCAGCCCCAGCATTTT. Its protein product is CASSLFDRGNQPQHF.

The chain is built from TRBV7-7 and TRBJ2-2; unclear D gene. The germline V gene encodes CDR1 SSHAT and CDR2 FNYEAQ (reference sequence). The CDR3 spans 15 residues. The V end was cut by 6 bases, the J end by 0 bases, with 11 bases between. CDR3 sequence reads: CASRRSTANTGELFF. The CDR3 region has the DNA TGTGCCAGCAGGAGGTCCACCGCGAACACCGGGGAGCTGTTTTTT.

In its sample, this clone was seen once. This CDR3 is CASSPWTVEAFF. The CDR3 nucleotides are TGTGCCAGCAGTCCTTGGACGGTTGAAGCTTTCTTT. The genes are TRBV6-6 and TRBJ1-1; D ambiguous. The CDR3 length is 12 residues. V lost 5 bases and J 7 bases, leaving 11 bases between the germline ends. Germline V gives CDR1 MNHNY, CDR2 SVGAGI (reference sequence).

This chain uses TRBV30 with TRBJ1-2; D gene unclear. Deletions cut 0 bases from V and 5 bases from J, with 16 bases between. The CDR3 is 15 amino acids. CDR1 and CDR2 (germline): GTSNPN, SVGIG (reference sequence). CDR3 region: CAWSVGLGGRYGYTF. DNA for the CDR3: TGTGCCTGGAGTGTAGGCCTGGGAGGGAGGTATGGCTACACCTTC.

The chain uses TRBV19 and TRBJ1-1; maybe TRBD1 (6 bases). This CDR3 is 14 amino acids long. V was pared by 3 bases and J by 8 bases, with 16 bases between. Germline lookup yields CDR1 LNHDA and CDR2 SQIVND (reference sequence). The DNA of the CDR3 is TGTGCCAGTAGTATGGATAACAGGGTACCCGAAGCTTTCTTT. Translated, it gives CASSMDNRVPEAFF.

J is TRBJ2-3 and V is TRBV7-6; D unclear. The V gene lost 5 bases and the J gene lost 6 bases, with 12 bases spanning the gap. This CDR3 has 13 amino acids. CDR1 is SGHVS and CDR2 is FNYEAQ in the germline V gene. The CDR3 protein is CASSLRPYDTQYF. The CDR3 nucleotides read TGTGCCAGCAGCCTCCGCCCTTACGATACGCAGTATTTT.

This clone has only a few counts. CDR3 amino acids: CAWTHGQNTEAFF. The CDR3 DNA follows: TGTGCCTGGACCCATGGACAGAACACTGAAGCTTTCTTT. The chain employs TRBV30 and TRBJ1-1, with D possibly being TRBD1 (5 bases). V was clipped by 4 bases and J by 1 base, with 10 bases between them. The CDR3 has 13 amino acids. Germline V gene lookup returns CDR1 GTSNPN and CDR2 SVGIG (reference sequence).

The chain is built from TRBV2 and TRBJ1-2; 10 positions agree with TRBD1. V was pared by 3 bases and J by 7 bases, with 5 bases of the junction left unmatched. The CDR3 runs to 14 residues. CDR1 SNHLY and CDR2 FYNNEI come from the germline V gene. Written as DNA, the CDR3 is TGTGCCAGCAGTGAGGACAGGGGGACGGGTGGCTACACCTTC. Translated, it gives CASSEDRGTGGYTF. Full variable domain (rest looked up from reference TRBV2 and TRBJ1-2): EPEVTQTPSHQVTQMGQEVILRCVPISNHLYFYWYRQILGQKVEFLVSFYNNEISEKSEIFDDQFSVERPDGSNFTLKIRSTKLEDSAMYFCASSEDRGTGGYTFGSGTRLTVV.

The chain employs TRBV18 and TRBJ1-5; 9 bases match TRBD1. There are 17 residues in the CDR3. Germline V CDR1 and CDR2: KGHSH, LQKENI. V trimming: 5 bases; J trimming: 5 bases; junction bases outside the gene matches: 13. CDR3 in DNA: TGTGCCAGCTCATCGGGACAGGGTTCAAGGATCGATCAGCCCCAGCATTTT. It translates to CASSSGQGSRIDQPQHF.

The rearrangement uses TRBV30 and TRBJ1-4; TRBD1 matches at 9 bases. Unmatched junction bases numbered 4, after V lost 5 bases and J lost 6 bases. CDR3 length: 13 residues. CDR1 and CDR2 (germline): GTSNPN, SVGIG (reference sequence). CDR3 sequence reads: CAWHRDRDEKLFF. CDR3 DNA sequence: TGTGCCTGGCACCGGGACAGGGATGAAAAACTGTTTTTT.

V is TRBV28 and J is TRBJ2-5; D is perhaps TRBD1 (6 bases). The last part of the DNA fits TRBJ2-7 better; the J call may be wrong. Germline lookup yields CDR1 MDHEN and CDR2 SYDVKM. CDR3 length: 17 residues. CDR3 nucleotide sequence: TGTGCCAGCAACCCTCCATTTTATGTGACAGGTTCCTACGAGCAGTACTTC. This encodes CASNPPFYVTGSYEQYF.

The gene calls are TRBV7-6 and TRBJ2-5, with D perhaps matching TRBD2 (5 bases). Germline CDR1 and CDR2: SGHVS and FNYEAQ. Trimming stripped 5 bases from V and 5 bases from J, with 12 bases between. The CDR3 extends over 13 amino acids. Here the CDR3 DNA reads TGTGCCAGCAGCCCGCTAGCTTTGGAGACCCAGTACTTC. It specifies CASSPLALETQYF.

The chain recombines TRBV5-8 with TRBJ1-2; D may be TRBD1 (5 bases). The germline V gene encodes CDR1 SGHTS and CDR2 YDEGEE. The CDR3 length is 13 residues. V gave up 0 bases and J gave up 8 bases, with 11 bases separating them. CDR3 nucleotide sequence: TGTGCCAGCAGCTTGGAGGGGCCCTTCGGCTACACCTTC. Translation gives CASSLEGPFGYTF.